This TCR beta chain came from a study of blood T cell repertoires in COVID-19. Study summary: COVID-19 samples, acute and convalescent, were from the United States, Italy and Spain. In each case, the material was cDNA or gDNA derived from T cells, B-cell-depleted T cells, or PBMCs.

The CDR3 spans 16 residues. The V end lost 3 bases, the J end lost 2 bases, and 17 bases lay between the germline ends. Germline V gene lookup returns CDR1 SGDLS and CDR2 YYNGEE. Per the study methods: Estimation of nucleated cell counts was performed using reference gene primer amplification. The assay was immunoSEQ multiplex PCR, and TCRdb's table has in-frame clones only and misses some. That table furnishes V, J and clone size, whereas the DNA furnished D and trimming. The sample holds about 100,000 clones, approximately 87% seen once. Sequencing was done on a sample of peripheral blood. The source is a woman aged 25 to 45 with acute or convalescent COVID-19. The V call is TRBV9, the J call TRBJ1-2, with a possible D match to TRBD1 (5 bases). The CDR3 coding sequence is TGTGCCAGCAGCGCCAGAACCGGGGAGGGGAACTATGGCTACACCTTC. Protein: CASSARTGEGNYGYTF.